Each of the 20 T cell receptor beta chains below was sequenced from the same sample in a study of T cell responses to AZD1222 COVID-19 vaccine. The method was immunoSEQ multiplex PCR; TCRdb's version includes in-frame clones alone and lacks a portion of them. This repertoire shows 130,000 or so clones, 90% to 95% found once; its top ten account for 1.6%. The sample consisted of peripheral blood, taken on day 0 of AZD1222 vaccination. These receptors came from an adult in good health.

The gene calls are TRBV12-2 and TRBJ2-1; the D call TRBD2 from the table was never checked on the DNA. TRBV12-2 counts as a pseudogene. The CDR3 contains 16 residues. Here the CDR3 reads CARQSLARLGYNEQFF. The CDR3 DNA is TGTGCAAGGCAGTCACTAGCGCGGTTGGGTTACAATGAGCAGTTCTTC.

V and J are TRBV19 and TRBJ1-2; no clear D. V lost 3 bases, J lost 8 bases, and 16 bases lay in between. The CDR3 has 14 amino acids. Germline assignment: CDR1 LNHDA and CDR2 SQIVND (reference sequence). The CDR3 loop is CASSMTLSFGGYTF. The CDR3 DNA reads TGTGCCAGTAGTATGACCCTCAGCTTTGGGGGCTACACCTTC.

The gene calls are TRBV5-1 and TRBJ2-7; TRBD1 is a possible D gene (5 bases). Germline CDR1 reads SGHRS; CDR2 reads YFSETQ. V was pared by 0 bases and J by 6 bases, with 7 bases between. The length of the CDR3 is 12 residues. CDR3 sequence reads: CASSLEGVEQYF. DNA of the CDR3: TGCGCCAGCAGCTTGGAAGGGGTCGAGCAGTACTTC.

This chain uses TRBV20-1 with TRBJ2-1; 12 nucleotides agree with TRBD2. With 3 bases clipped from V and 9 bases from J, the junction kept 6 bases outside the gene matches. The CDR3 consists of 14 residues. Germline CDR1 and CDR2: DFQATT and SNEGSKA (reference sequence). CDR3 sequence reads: CSASPSGRAGEQFF. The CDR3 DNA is TGCAGTGCTAGTCCTAGCGGGAGGGCGGGTGAGCAGTTCTTC.

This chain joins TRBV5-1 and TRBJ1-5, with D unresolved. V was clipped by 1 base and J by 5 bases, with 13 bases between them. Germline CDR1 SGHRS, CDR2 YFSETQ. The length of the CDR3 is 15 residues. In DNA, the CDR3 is TGCGCCAGCAGCTTGTCCGTCGGAGGCGATCAGCCCCAGCATTTT. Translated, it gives CASSLSVGGDQPQHF.

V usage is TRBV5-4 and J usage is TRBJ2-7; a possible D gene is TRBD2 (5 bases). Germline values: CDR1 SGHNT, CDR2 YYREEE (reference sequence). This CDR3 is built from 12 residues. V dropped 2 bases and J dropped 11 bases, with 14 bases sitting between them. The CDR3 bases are TGTGCCAGCAGCTTCCACTCACTAGACAAGTACTTC. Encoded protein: CASSFHSLDKYF.

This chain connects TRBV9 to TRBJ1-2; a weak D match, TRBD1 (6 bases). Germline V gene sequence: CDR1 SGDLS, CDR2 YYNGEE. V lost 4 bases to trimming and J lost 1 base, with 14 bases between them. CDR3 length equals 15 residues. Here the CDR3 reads CASSMGGAGNYGYTF. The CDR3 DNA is TGTGCCAGCAGCATGGGGGGCGCGGGTAACTATGGCTACACCTTC.

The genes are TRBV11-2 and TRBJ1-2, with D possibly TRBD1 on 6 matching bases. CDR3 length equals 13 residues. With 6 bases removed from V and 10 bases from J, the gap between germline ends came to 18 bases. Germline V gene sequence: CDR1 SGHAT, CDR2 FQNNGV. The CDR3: CASSFGGDNYYTF. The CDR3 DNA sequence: TGTGCCAGCAGTTTCGGAGGGGACAACTACTACACCTTC.

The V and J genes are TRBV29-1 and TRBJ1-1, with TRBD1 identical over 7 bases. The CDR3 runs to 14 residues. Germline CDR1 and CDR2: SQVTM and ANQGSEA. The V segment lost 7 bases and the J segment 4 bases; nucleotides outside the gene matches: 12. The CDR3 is CSALIRQGPTEAFF. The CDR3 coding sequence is TGCAGCGCTCTAATCCGACAGGGTCCCACTGAAGCTTTCTTT.

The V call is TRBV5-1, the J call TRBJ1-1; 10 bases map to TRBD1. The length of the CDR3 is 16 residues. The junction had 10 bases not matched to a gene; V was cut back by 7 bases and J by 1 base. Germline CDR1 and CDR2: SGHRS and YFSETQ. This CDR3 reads CASGGQGGNPNTEAFF. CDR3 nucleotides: TGCGCCAGCGGCGGACAGGGGGGGAACCCGAACACTGAAGCTTTCTTT.

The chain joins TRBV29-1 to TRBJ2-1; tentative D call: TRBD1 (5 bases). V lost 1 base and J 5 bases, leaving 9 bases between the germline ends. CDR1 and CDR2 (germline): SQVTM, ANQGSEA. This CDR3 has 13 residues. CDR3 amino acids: CSVEGGRHNEQFF. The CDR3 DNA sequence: TGCAGCGTTGAAGGGGGCAGACACAATGAGCAGTTCTTC.

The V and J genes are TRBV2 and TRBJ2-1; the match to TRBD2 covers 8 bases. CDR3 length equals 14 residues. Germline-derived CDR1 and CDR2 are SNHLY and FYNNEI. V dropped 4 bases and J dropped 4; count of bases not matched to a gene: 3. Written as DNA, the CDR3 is TGTGCCAGCAGTGTACTAGCGGAATACAATGAGCAGTTCTTC. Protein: CASSVLAEYNEQFF. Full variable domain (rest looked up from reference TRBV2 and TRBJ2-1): EPEVTQTPSHQVTQMGQEVILRCVPISNHLYFYWYRQILGQKVEFLVSFYNNEISEKSEIFDDQFSVERPDGSNFTLKIRSTKLEDSAMYFCASSVLAEYNEQFFGPGTRLTVL.

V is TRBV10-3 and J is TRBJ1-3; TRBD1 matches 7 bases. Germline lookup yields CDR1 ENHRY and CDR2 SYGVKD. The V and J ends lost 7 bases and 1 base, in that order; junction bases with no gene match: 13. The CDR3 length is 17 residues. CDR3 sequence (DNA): TGTGCCATCACCAGGGGGGACAGACGCTTGTCTGGAAACACCATATATTTT. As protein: CAITRGDRRLSGNTIYF.

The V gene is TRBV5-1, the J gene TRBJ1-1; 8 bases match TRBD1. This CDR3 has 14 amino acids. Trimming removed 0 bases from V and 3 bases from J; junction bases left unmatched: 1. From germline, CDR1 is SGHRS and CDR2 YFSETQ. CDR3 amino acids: CASSLATGDTEAFF. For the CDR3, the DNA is TGCGCCAGCAGCTTGGCGACAGGGGACACTGAAGCTTTCTTT.

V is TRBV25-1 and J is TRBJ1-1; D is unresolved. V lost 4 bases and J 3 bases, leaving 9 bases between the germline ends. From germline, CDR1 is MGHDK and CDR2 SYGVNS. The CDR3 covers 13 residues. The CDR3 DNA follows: TGTGCCAGCAGTGCCCAAGGATACACTGAAGCTTTCTTT. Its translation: CASSAQGYTEAFF. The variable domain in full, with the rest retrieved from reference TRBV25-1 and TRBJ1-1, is EADIYQTPRYLVIGTGKKITLECSQTMGHDKMYWYQQDPGMELHLIHYSYGVNSTEKGDLSSESTVSRIRTEHFPLTLESARPSHTSQYLCASSAQGYTEAFFGQGTRLTVV.

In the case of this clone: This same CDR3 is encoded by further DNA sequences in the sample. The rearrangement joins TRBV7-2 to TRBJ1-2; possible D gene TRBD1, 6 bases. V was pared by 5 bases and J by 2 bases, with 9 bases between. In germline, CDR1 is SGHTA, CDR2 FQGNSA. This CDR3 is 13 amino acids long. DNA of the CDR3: TGTGCCAGCAGCCCGGACAGAAACTATGGCTACACCTTC. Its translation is CASSPDRNYGYTF.

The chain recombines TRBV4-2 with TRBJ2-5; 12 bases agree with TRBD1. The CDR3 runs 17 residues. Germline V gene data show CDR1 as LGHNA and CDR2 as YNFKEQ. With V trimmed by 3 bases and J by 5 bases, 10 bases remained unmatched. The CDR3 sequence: CASSQFFSGQGAETQYF. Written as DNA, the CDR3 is TGTGCCAGCAGCCAGTTTTTCTCGGGACAGGGGGCGGAGACCCAGTACTTC.

CDR3 sequence (DNA): TGTGCCAGCTCACCACCGGCCGAAAAGAACACTGAAGCTTTCTTT. This translates into CASSPPAEKNTEAFF. V gene TRBV18 combines with J gene TRBJ1-1, with D unclear. CDR3 length: 15 amino acids. The germline V and J ends were trimmed by 0 bases and 1 base, with 9 bases remaining between them. Germline assignment: CDR1 KGHSH and CDR2 LQKENI.

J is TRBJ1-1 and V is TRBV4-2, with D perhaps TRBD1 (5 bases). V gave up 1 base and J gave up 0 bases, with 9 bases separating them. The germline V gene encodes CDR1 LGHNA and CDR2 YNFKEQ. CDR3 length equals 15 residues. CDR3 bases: TGTGCCAGCAGCCAAGGGAACAGGATGAACACTGAAGCTTTCTTT. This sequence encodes CASSQGNRMNTEAFF.

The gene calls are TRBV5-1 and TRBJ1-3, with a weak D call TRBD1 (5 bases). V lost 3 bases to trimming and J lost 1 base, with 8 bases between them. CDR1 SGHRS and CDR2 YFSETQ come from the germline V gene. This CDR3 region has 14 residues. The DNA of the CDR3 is TGCGCCAGCAGCTACGCAGGGTCTGGAAACACCATATATTTT. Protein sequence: CASSYAGSGNTIYF.